This T cell receptor (beta chain) derives from a study of human T cells and chemical hapten exposure. Overall study context: Per-sample TCR yield variation was attributed mainly to small pooled library volume differences.

This CDR3 is 18 amino acids long. J gave up 9 bases and V 2 bases, and 14 bases lay outside the gene matches. The germline V gene encodes CDR1 SGHVS and CDR2 FQNEAQ. Time point defined: patch test 3, about 24 weeks after DPC sensitization. Treatment: therapeutic diphenylcyclopropenone sensitization with weekly scalp DPC. Per the authors' pipeline: Per-sample TCR counts ranged from 23,224 to 690,600, median around 96,000. TCRdb called the RACE reads again in MiXCR, with one record for every CDR3 protein. Here the V and J calls rest on TCRdb's processing, not on the authors' analysis. The table has roughly 100,000 distinct CDR3 sequences, under 35% seen once. Study outcomes and limitations: Positive correlation was observed between PT1 expanded TCR counts and patch test score.

As concerns this clonotype: The antigen remains unidentified.

This chain connects TRBV7-8 to TRBJ2-1, with 12 bases that match TRBD2. The sample here was whole blood, taken in connection with sensitization to the hapten diphenylcyclopropenone (DPC). This clonotype originated in a man between 40 and 49 years old with alopecia areata. Some clones in this sample may be carry-over from other donors' samples. In DNA form, the CDR3 reads TGTGCCAGCAGCTTAAAGCCTAGCGGGAGGGCCGGGACAAGTGAGCAGTTCTTC. It is translated as CASSLKPSGRAGTSEQFF.